These T cell receptor beta chains were read from a single sample in a study of shared clonotypes between healthy human individuals. Here immunoSEQ multiplex PCR was the method, and the copy in TCRdb shows in-frame clones only, minus some. The table lists 550,000 to 850,000 clones, approximately 79% of them singletons. The specimen sequenced was memory CD4+ T cells sorted from blood. These receptors originate from a woman between 25 and 40 years old in good health. Both conserved end residues are part of each CDR3. A D gene is named only where the DNA matches it firmly. Size tells how often a clone was seen (once, few, many) or the class of an expanded clone, and some rows leave it out.

CDR3	DNA	J	D	V	size
CAIQDRSEGTDTQYF	TGCGCCATTCAGGATCGTAGCGAGGGCACAGATACGCAGTATTTT	TRBJ2-3	-	TRBV10-2	-
CASRTGGNEKLFF	TGTGCCAGCCGAACAGGTGGAAATGAAAAACTGTTTTTT	TRBJ1-4	-	TRBV7-8	-
CASSPLGGDTEAFF	TGTGCCAGCTCACCTCTCGGGGGGGACACTGAAGCTTTCTTT	TRBJ1-1	-	TRBV18	-
CASSLAEVQAVKQYF	TGCGCCAGCAGCTTGGCCGAGGTACAGGCGGTAAAGCAGTACTTC	TRBJ2-7	-	TRBV5-1	-
CASSDGSTDTGELFF	TGTGCCAGCTCTGACGGAAGTACTGACACCGGGGAGCTGTTTTTT	TRBJ2-2	-	TRBV5-5	-
CASSLGTGANQPQHF	TGCGCCAGCAGCTTAGGGACAGGCGCAAATCAGCCCCAGCATTTT	TRBJ1-5	TRBD1	TRBV5-1	-
CASSEYSGTGEGEQYF	TGTGCCAGCAGTGAATATAGCGGGACAGGGGAGGGTGAGCAGTACTTC	TRBJ2-7	TRBD1	TRBV25-1	-
CATSRDNGLEAFF	TGTGCCACCAGCAGAGATAACGGGCTCGAAGCTTTCTTT	TRBJ1-1	-	TRBV15	-
CASRYQAGGPQGEQYF	TGCGCCAGCAGGTACCAAGCGGGAGGGCCTCAGGGGGAGCAGTACTTC	TRBJ2-7	TRBD2	TRBV10-2	-
CASTLVGGLKGNEQFF	TGTGCCAGCACCCTCGTCGGTGGGCTTAAGGGGAATGAGCAGTTCTTC	TRBJ2-1	-	TRBV27	few
CASSDSLVYSYNEQFF	TGTGCCAGCAGTGACTCCCTAGTTTACTCCTACAATGAGCAGTTCTTC	TRBJ2-1	-	TRBV6-4	-
CASSSLAGGLNEQFF	TGCGCCAGCAGCTCACTAGCGGGAGGCCTCAATGAGCAGTTCTTC	TRBJ2-1	TRBD2	TRBV5-1	many
CSVGTGASSYNEQFF	TGCAGCGTAGGGACAGGGGCTAGCTCCTACAATGAGCAGTTCTTC	TRBJ2-1	TRBD1	TRBV29-1	-
CASSDNRGGGRAKNIQYF	TGTGCCAGCAGTGACAATAGAGGGGGCGGAAGGGCCAAAAACATTCAGTACTTC	TRBJ2-4	TRBD1	TRBV6-1	few
CASSTQRGRAVLQPQHF	TGTGCCAGTAGTACCCAGCGGGGCAGGGCGGTCCTGCAGCCCCAGCATTTT	TRBJ1-5	-	TRBV19	-
CASSEVRTGSYGYTF	TGTGCCAGCAGTGAAGTTCGGACAGGAAGCTATGGCTACACCTTC	TRBJ1-2	TRBD1	TRBV2	-
CASSLDRSGYNEQFF	TGCGCCAGCAGCTTGGACAGGTCGGGCTACAATGAGCAGTTCTTC	TRBJ2-1	-	TRBV5-1	-
CAIGGSSYEQYF	TGTGCCATCGGCGGCAGCTCCTACGAGCAGTACTTC	TRBJ2-7	-	TRBV10-3	few
CASRGTVSNQPQHF	TGTGCCAGCAGAGGGACAGTTAGCAATCAGCCCCAGCATTTT	TRBJ1-5	TRBD1	TRBV2	-
CASSYPQGAVNSPLHF	TGTGCCAGCAGTTACCCACAGGGAGCAGTGAATTCACCCCTCCACTTT	TRBJ1-6	-	TRBV28	-
CASSSLSGSSYNEQFF	TGTGCCAGTAGTTCCCTTAGCGGGAGTTCGTACAATGAGCAGTTCTTC	TRBJ2-1	TRBD2	TRBV19	-
CASSERREPYNEQFF	TGTGCCAGCAGTGAGCGGCGGGAGCCTTACAATGAGCAGTTCTTC	TRBJ2-1	TRBD2	TRBV2	few
CASSFNRDTDTQYF	TGTGCCAGCAGTTTCAACAGGGACACAGATACGCAGTATTTT	TRBJ2-3	-	TRBV27	once
CASSLVLAGGIEQYF	TGTGCCAGCAGCTTGGTTCTAGCGGGAGGGATCGAGCAGTACTTC	TRBJ2-7	TRBD2	TRBV5-6	many
CASSLGDRDNNEQFF	TGCGCCAGCAGCTTAGGGGACAGGGATAATAATGAGCAGTTCTTC	TRBJ2-1	TRBD1	TRBV5-1	once
CASRPGTLYTGELFF	TGTGCCAGCAGGCCCGGGACTTTATACACCGGGGAGCTGTTTTTT	TRBJ2-2	-	TRBV5-6	-
CASSFGVKNTEAFF	TGTGCCAGCAGCTTCGGGGTTAAGAACACTGAAGCTTTCTTT	TRBJ1-1	-	TRBV7-9	-
CASSPRTTYTGELFF	TGTGCCAGCAGCCCCCGGACCACATACACCGGGGAGCTGTTTTTT	TRBJ2-2	-	TRBV9	few
CASSPTGTYEQYF	TGTGCCAGCAGTCCCACGGGAACCTACGAGCAGTACTTC	TRBJ2-7	-	TRBV6-1	-
CASSIDGTDNQPQHF	TGTGCCAGTAGTATAGACGGGACAGACAATCAGCCCCAGCATTTT	TRBJ1-5	TRBD1	TRBV19	-
CASSPPPFRVQETQYF	TGTGCCAGCAGCCCCCCACCCTTTCGGGTTCAAGAGACCCAGTACTTC	TRBJ2-5	-	TRBV28	-
CASSSGTSGTQSHEQYF	TGCGCCAGCAGCTCCGGGACTAGCGGGACGCAAAGCCACGAGCAGTACTTC	TRBJ2-7	TRBD2	TRBV5-1	-
CAIRAGTDTQYF	TGTGCCATCAGAGCAGGTACAGATACGCAGTATTTT	TRBJ2-3	-	TRBV10-3	-
CASSFRHERGEQFF	TGTGCCAGCAGTTTTCGACACGAAAGGGGTGAGCAGTTCTTC	TRBJ2-1	-	TRBV27	-
CASSVGPDNYEQYF	TGTGCCAGCAGCGTAGGTCCAGATAACTACGAGCAGTACTTC	TRBJ2-7	-	TRBV9	once
CASSSIRTSGRANEQFF	TGTGCCAGCAGCTCAATCAGGACTAGCGGGAGGGCCAATGAGCAGTTCTTC	TRBJ2-1	TRBD2	TRBV11-2	-
CASSLETTEETQYF	TGTGCCAGCAGCTTAGAGACGACTGAAGAGACCCAGTACTTC	TRBJ2-5	-	TRBV7-8	-
CASSVDGANTGELFF	TGTGCCAGCAGTGTTGATGGAGCGAACACCGGGGAGCTGTTTTTT	TRBJ2-2	-	TRBV2	-
CAWTPQYSYEQYF	TGTGCCTGGACTCCACAGTACTCCTACGAGCAGTACTTC	TRBJ2-7	-	TRBV30	few
CASSLRGNTEAFF	TGCGCCAGCAGCTTAAGGGGGAACACTGAAGCTTTCTTT	TRBJ1-1	-	TRBV5-1	few
CASSYSFILDTEAFF	TGTGCCAGCAGTTACTCCTTCATTCTTGACACTGAAGCTTTCTTT	TRBJ1-1	-	TRBV6-5	-
CASLRRLNTEAFF	TGTGCCAGCCTTCGGCGGCTCAACACTGAAGCTTTCTTT	TRBJ1-1	-	TRBV2	-
CASSPDYQPQHF	TGTGCCAGCAGTCCCGATTATCAGCCCCAGCATTTT	TRBJ1-5	-	TRBV2	-
CASSYSPTGLTYEQYF	TGTGCCAGCAGTTACTCCCCGACAGGGTTAACCTACGAGCAGTACTTC	TRBJ2-7	TRBD1	TRBV6-5	-
CASSLAGSAGPRYNEQFF	TGCGCCAGCAGCTTGGCCGGATCAGCGGGTCCCCGTTACAATGAGCAGTTCTTC	TRBJ2-1	-	TRBV5-1	-
CASRSPGQVRSGNTIYF	TGTGCCAGCAGGTCCCCGGGACAGGTTCGCTCTGGAAACACCATATATTTT	TRBJ1-3	TRBD1	TRBV7-9	-
CASSVGTGLLDNEQFF	TGTGCCAGCAGCGTAGGAACAGGGTTATTGGACAATGAGCAGTTCTTC	TRBJ2-1	-	TRBV9	few
CASSYSGTGLYEQYF	TGTGCCAGCAGTTACTCTGGGACAGGGTTATACGAGCAGTACTTC	TRBJ2-7	TRBD1	TRBV6-5	-
CASSQVGTGSEAFF	TGCGCCAGCAGCCAAGTGGGGACAGGGAGTGAAGCTTTCTTT	TRBJ1-1	TRBD1	TRBV4-1	-